This T cell receptor (beta chain) was retrieved from a study of cytomegalovirus exposure and HLA in healthy donors. The CDR3 runs to 13 residues. Trimming left V 3 bases short and J 1 base short, with 6 bases between. Germline V gene data show CDR1 as MNHEY and CDR2 as SMNVEV (reference sequence). A multiplex PCR was run with 60 Vbeta primers and 13 Jbeta primers. Data came from immunoSEQ multiplex PCR; TCRdb stores just in-frame clones and leaves some out. Of 100,000 to 120,000 clones listed, 74% are singletons. The sample was PBMCs. The chain is built from TRBV27 and TRBJ1-1; D perhaps matches TRBD1 (5 bases). The receptor was isolated from a woman between 40 and 50 years old in good health and CMV-seropositive. The chain's CDR3 is CASSFTGNTEAFF. The DNA for the CDR3 is TGTGCCAGCAGTTTTACAGGGAACACTGAAGCTTTCTTT.